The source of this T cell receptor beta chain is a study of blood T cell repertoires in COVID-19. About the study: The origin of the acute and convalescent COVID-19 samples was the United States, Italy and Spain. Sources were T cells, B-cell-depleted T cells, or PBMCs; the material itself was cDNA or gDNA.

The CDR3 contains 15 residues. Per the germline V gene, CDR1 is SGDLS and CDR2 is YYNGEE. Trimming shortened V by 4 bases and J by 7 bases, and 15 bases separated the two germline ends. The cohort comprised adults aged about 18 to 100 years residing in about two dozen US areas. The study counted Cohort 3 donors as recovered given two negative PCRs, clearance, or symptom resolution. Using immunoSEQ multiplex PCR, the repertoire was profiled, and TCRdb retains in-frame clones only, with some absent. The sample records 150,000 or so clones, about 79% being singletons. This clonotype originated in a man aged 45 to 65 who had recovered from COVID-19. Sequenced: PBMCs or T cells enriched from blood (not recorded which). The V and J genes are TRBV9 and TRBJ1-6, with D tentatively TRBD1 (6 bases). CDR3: CASSPKTGVNSPLHF. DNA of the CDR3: TGTGCCAGCAGCCCTAAGACAGGCGTGAATTCACCCCTCCACTTT.